This TCR beta chain was found in a study of blood T cell repertoires in COVID-19. Study-level background: Whether acute or convalescent, the COVID-19 samples came from the United States, Italy and Spain. PBMCs, B-cell-depleted T cells, or T cells were the source of the cDNA or gDNA that made up the material.

Germline CDR1 SGHTA, CDR2 FQGTGA. The V and J ends lost 5 bases and 2 bases, in that order; junction bases with no gene match: 10. CDR3 length equals 19 residues. Per the study methods: How many nucleated cells were present was estimated from reference gene primer amplification. The protocol was immunoSEQ multiplex PCR, while the TCRdb copy is restricted to in-frame clones and leaves out a portion. The DNA gave D and trimming, while V, J and clone size come from that table. The top ten clones hold less than 6% of a sample with about 61,000 clones, more than 65% of them seen once. This clonotype was sampled from a woman in her seventies with acute or convalescent COVID-19. The sample comprised peripheral blood. The chain links TRBV7-3 to TRBJ2-1; 15 bases line up with TRBD2. CDR3 sequence (DNA): TGTGCCAGCAGCCCTATGGGGACTAGCGGGGGGTTTACCTACAATGAGCAGTTCTTC. It specifies CASSPMGTSGGFTYNEQFF.